The present entry profiles one TCR beta chain with its context. This record comes from a study of OX40 agonist ivuxolimab in advanced cancers. CDR1 is LNHDA and CDR2 is SQIVND in the germline V gene (reference sequence). Trimming took 1 base from V and 8 from J, leaving 9 bases between them. The CDR3 consists of 13 residues. This table comes from immunoSEQ multiplex PCR, and its TCRdb copy is limited to in-frame clones, with some not included. This sample has tens of thousands of clones, with less than 95% found just once. This sequence was found in an adult with an advanced solid tumor such as melanoma, head and neck, liver or kidney cancer. The chain is built from TRBV19 and TRBJ2-1; TRBD2 is a possible D gene (6 bases). The sample in question was CD4+ or CD8+ T cells sorted from blood, obtained in a trial of the OX40 agonist ivuxolimab. CDR3 in DNA: TGTGCCAGTAGTATAGCGGGAGAACATGAGCAGTTCTTC. It specifies CASSIAGEHEQFF.